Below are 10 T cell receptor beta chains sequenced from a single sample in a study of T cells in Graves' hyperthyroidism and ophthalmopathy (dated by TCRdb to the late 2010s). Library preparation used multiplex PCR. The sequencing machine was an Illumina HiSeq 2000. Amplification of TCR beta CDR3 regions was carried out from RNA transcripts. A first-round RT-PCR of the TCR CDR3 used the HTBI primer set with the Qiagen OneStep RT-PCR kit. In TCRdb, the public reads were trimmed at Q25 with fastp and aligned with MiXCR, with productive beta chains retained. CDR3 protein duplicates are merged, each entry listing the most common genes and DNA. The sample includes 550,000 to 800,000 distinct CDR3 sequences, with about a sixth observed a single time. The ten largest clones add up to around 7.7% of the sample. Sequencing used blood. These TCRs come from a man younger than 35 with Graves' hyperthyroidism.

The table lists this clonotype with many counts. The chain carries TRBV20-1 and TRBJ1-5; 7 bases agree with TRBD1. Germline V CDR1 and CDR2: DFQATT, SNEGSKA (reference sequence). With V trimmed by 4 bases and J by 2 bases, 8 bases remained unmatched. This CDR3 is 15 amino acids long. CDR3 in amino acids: CSATLSDRGNQPQHF. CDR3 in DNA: TGCAGTGCTACGCTCTCAGACAGGGGCAATCAGCCCCAGCATTTT.

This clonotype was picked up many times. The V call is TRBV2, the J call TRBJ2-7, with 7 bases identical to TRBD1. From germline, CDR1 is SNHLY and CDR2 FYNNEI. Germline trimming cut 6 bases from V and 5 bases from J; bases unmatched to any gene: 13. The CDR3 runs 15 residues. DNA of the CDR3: TGTGCCAGCAGACCTCGAAACTACAGGGGCCACGAGCAGTACTTC. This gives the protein CASRPRNYRGHEQYF. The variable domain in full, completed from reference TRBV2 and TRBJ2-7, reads EPEVTQTPSHQVTQMGQEVILRCVPISNHLYFYWYRQILGQKVEFLVSFYNNEISEKSEIFDDQFSVERPDGSNFTLKIRSTKLEDSAMYFCASRPRNYRGHEQYFGPGTRLTVT.

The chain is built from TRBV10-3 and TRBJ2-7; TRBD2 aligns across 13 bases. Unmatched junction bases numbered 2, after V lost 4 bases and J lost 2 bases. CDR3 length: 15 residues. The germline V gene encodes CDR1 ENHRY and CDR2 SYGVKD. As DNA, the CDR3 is TGTGCCATCAGTGGACTAGCGGGAGGACCCTACGAGCAGTACTTC. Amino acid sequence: CAISGLAGGPYEQYF.

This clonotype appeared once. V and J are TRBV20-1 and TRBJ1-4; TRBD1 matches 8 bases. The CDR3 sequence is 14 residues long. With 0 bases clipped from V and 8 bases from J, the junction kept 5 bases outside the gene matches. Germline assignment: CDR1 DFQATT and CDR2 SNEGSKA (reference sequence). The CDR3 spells CSARETGGREKLFF. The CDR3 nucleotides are TGCAGTGCTAGAGAAACAGGGGGAAGGGAAAAACTGTTTTTT.

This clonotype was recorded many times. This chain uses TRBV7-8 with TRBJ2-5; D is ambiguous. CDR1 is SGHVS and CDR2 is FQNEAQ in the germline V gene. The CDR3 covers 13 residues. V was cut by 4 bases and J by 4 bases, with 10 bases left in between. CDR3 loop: CASSSMGRETQYF. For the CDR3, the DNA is TGTGCCAGCAGCTCAATGGGTAGAGAGACCCAGTACTTC.

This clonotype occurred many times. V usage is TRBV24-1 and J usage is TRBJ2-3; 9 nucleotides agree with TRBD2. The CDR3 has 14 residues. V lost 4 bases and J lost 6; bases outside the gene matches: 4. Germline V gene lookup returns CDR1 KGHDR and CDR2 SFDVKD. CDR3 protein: CATSEAGGPDTQYF. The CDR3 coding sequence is TGTGCCACCAGTGAGGCGGGAGGGCCCGATACGCAGTATTTT.

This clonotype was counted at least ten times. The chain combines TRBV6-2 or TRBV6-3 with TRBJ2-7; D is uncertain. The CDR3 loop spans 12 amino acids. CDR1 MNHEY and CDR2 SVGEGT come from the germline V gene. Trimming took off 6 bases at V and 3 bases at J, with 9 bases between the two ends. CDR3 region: CASRAQSYEQYF. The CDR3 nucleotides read TGTGCCAGCAGAGCCCAGAGCTACGAGCAGTACTTC.

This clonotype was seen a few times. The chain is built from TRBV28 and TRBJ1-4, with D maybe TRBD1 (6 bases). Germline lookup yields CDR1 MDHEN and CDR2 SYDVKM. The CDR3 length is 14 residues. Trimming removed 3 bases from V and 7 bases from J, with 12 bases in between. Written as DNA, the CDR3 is TGTGCCAGCAGTTTGGGCAGGGGTGGTGAAAAACTGTTTTTT. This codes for CASSLGRGGEKLFF.

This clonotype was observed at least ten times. The CDR3 DNA sequence: TGTGCCAGCAGTTACTCACAGGGCACAGATACGCAGTATTTT. Its protein product is CASSYSQGTDTQYF. The chain carries TRBV6-5 and TRBJ2-3, with TRBD1 as a possible D gene (5 bases). Per germline, CDR1 MNHEY and CDR2 SVGAGI. V was cut by 0 bases and J by 1 base, with 5 bases left in between. CDR3 length: 14 residues.

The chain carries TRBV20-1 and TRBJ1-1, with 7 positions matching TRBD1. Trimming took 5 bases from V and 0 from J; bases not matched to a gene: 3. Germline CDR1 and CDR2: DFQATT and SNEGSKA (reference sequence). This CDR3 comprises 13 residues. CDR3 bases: TGCAGTGCTGTACAGGGGCTGAACACTGAAGCTTTCTTT. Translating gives CSAVQGLNTEAFF.